This TCR beta chain was sequenced in a study of T cell repertoires in cytomegalovirus infection. As for the study in general: HLA-B-restricted CMV epitopes that are well studied were used alongside recently identified HLA-C-restricted ones. An indication of both CMV infection and matching HLA type came from public TCR beta signatures. Study observations and caveats: In two of eight donors, the top clonotype was HLA-C-restricted CMV-specific.

From germline, CDR1 is LNHDA and CDR2 SQIVND (reference sequence). V lost 3 bases to trimming and J lost 7 bases, with 13 bases between them. The CDR3 is 15 amino acids. In regard to this clonotype: Its antigen is as yet unknown.

TCRdb processed the reads anew with MiXCR; each CDR3 protein has one entry. The profile shows 750,000 to 950,000 distinct CDR3 sequences, 29% of them singletons. The sequence came from a human donor in good health (CMV status not recorded). Some clones in this sample may be carry-over from other donors' samples. The material was cultured CD8+ T cells from PBMCs, obtained from culture after CMV antigen stimulation. The J gene is TRBJ1-6, the V gene TRBV19, with D possibly matching TRBD1 (5 bases). The CDR3 nucleotides read TGTGCCAGTAGTATTCAGGACCAGGGAAATTCACCCCTCCACTTT. Protein product: CASSIQDQGNSPLHF.